A selection of T cell receptor beta chains follows, all from one sample in a study of neurological immune-mediated disorders. TCRdb called the 5' RACE reads again in MiXCR, with one record for every CDR3 protein. The sample yields 15,000 to 20,000 distinct CDR3 sequences, about 10% seen once. The sample was CD8+ T cells from blood. The source of these receptors is a woman aged 50 to 60 in good health. Each CDR3 is given with its conserved first and last residue. D genes are given only for firm matches. Clone sizes are given selectively: once, few, many, or a class where the clone is expanded.

d_gene: -; j_gene: TRBJ1-5; v_gene: TRBV5-1; abundance: many; CDR3aa: CASSPGPPQANQPQHF; CDR3nt: TGCGCCAGCAGCCCCGGACCCCCCCAAGCCAATCAGCCCCAGCATTTT
d_gene: TRBD1; j_gene: TRBJ1-1; v_gene: TRBV18; abundance: few; CDR3aa: CASSSRTGNTEAFF; CDR3nt: TGTGCCAGCTCATCGCGGACAGGGAACACTGAAGCTTTCTTT
d_gene: -; j_gene: TRBJ1-1; v_gene: TRBV5-1; abundance: medium-sized; CDR3aa: CASSLDPGDTEAFF; CDR3nt: TGCGCCAGCAGCTTGGACCCGGGGGACACTGAAGCTTTCTTT
d_gene: -; j_gene: TRBJ2-7; v_gene: TRBV7-3; abundance: many; CDR3aa: CASSLDRSYEQYF; CDR3nt: TGTGCCAGCAGCTTGGATCGCTCCTACGAGCAGTACTTC
d_gene: -; j_gene: TRBJ2-7; v_gene: TRBV4-3; abundance: many; CDR3aa: CASSQGKGLVYEQYF; CDR3nt: TGCGCCAGCAGCCAAGGGAAGGGTCTAGTCTACGAGCAGTACTTC
d_gene: TRBD2; j_gene: TRBJ2-1; v_gene: TRBV27; abundance: many; CDR3aa: CASSHPSGRSYNEQFF; CDR3nt: TGTGCCAGCAGTCACCCTAGCGGGAGATCCTACAATGAGCAGTTCTTC
d_gene: TRBD1; j_gene: TRBJ2-7; v_gene: TRBV10-3; abundance: once; CDR3aa: CATRDRAYEQYF; CDR3nt: TGTGCCACCCGGGACAGGGCCTACGAGCAGTACTTC
d_gene: TRBD2; j_gene: TRBJ2-3; v_gene: TRBV3-1; abundance: few; CDR3aa: CASSHSRRLASTDTQYF; CDR3nt: TGTGCCAGCAGCCACTCCCGTCGACTAGCGTCCACAGATACGCAGTATTTT
d_gene: -; j_gene: TRBJ2-3; v_gene: TRBV28; abundance: medium-sized; CDR3aa: CASSFPPHTNIHTDTQYF; CDR3nt: TGTGCCAGCAGTTTCCCCCCGCACACAAACATCCACACAGATACGCAGTATTTT
d_gene: -; j_gene: TRBJ1-1; v_gene: TRBV19; abundance: many; CDR3aa: CASSATGLGNTEAFF; CDR3nt: TGTGCCAGTAGTGCCACAGGGTTGGGGAACACTGAAGCTTTCTTT
d_gene: -; j_gene: TRBJ2-3; v_gene: TRBV12-3/TRBV12-4; abundance: -; CDR3aa: CASSLLGEDTQYF; CDR3nt: TGTGCCAGCAGTTTGCTGGGGGAGGATACGCAGTATTTT
d_gene: TRBD1; j_gene: TRBJ2-5; v_gene: TRBV7-9; abundance: many; CDR3aa: CASSPRDRARETQYF; CDR3nt: TGTGCCAGCAGCCCACGCGACAGGGCGAGAGAGACCCAGTACTTC
d_gene: -; j_gene: TRBJ2-1; v_gene: TRBV7-6; abundance: many; CDR3aa: CASSLAGSSYNEQFF; CDR3nt: TGTGCCAGCAGCTTAGCAGGGTCCTCCTACAATGAGCAGTTCTTC
d_gene: -; j_gene: TRBJ1-5; v_gene: TRBV28; abundance: many; CDR3aa: CASSPSRQPQHF; CDR3nt: TGTGCCAGCAGTCCCTCGCGACAGCCCCAGCATTTT
d_gene: TRBD1; j_gene: TRBJ1-6; v_gene: TRBV7-8; abundance: many; CDR3aa: CASSPPDRGEGSPLHF; CDR3nt: TGTGCCAGCAGCCCACCGGACAGGGGGGAAGGATCACCCCTCCACTTT
d_gene: -; j_gene: TRBJ2-3; v_gene: TRBV14; abundance: -; CDR3aa: CASSQQADTQYF; CDR3nt: TGTGCCAGCAGCCAACAAGCAGATACGCAGTATTTT
d_gene: -; j_gene: TRBJ2-3; v_gene: TRBV10-3; abundance: many; CDR3aa: CAISEPNKETDTQYF; CDR3nt: TGTGCCATCAGTGAGCCAAATAAAGAGACAGATACGCAGTATTTT
d_gene: -; j_gene: TRBJ2-7; v_gene: TRBV7-2; abundance: many; CDR3aa: CASSLDPGSSYEQYF; CDR3nt: TGTGCCAGCAGCTTAGATCCGGGGAGCTCCTACGAGCAGTACTTC
d_gene: TRBD2; j_gene: TRBJ2-7; v_gene: TRBV6-5; abundance: many; CDR3aa: CASSYTPGRDEQYF; CDR3nt: TGTGCCAGCAGTTACACCCCTGGGAGGGACGAGCAGTACTTC
d_gene: -; j_gene: TRBJ2-6; v_gene: TRBV28; abundance: -; CDR3aa: CASRADSSGANVLTF; CDR3nt: TGTGCCAGCAGAGCCGACAGCTCTGGGGCCAACGTCCTGACTTTC
d_gene: -; j_gene: TRBJ2-4; v_gene: TRBV20-1; abundance: -; CDR3aa: CSASSVLKNIQYF; CDR3nt: TGCAGTGCTAGCTCAGTACTGAAAAACATTCAGTACTTC
d_gene: -; j_gene: TRBJ2-1; v_gene: TRBV28; abundance: many; CDR3aa: CASSFGARRNEQFF; CDR3nt: TGTGCCAGCAGTTTTGGAGCCCGCAGAAATGAGCAGTTCTTC
d_gene: -; j_gene: TRBJ1-1; v_gene: TRBV5-1; abundance: once; CDR3aa: CASRARTYTEAFF; CDR3nt: TGCGCCAGCAGGGCGAGAACTTACACTGAAGCTTTCTTT
d_gene: TRBD2; j_gene: TRBJ2-1; v_gene: TRBV6-6; abundance: many; CDR3aa: CASSYEASGRYIFF; CDR3nt: TGTGCCAGCAGTTACGAGGCTAGCGGGAGATATATCTTCTTC
d_gene: -; j_gene: TRBJ2-6; v_gene: TRBV24-1; abundance: many; CDR3aa: CATSSSDGSSGANVLTF; CDR3nt: TGTGCCACCAGTTCTTCCGACGGGAGCTCTGGGGCCAACGTCCTGACTTTC
d_gene: -; j_gene: TRBJ2-7; v_gene: TRBV27; abundance: many; CDR3aa: CASAGGRTYEQYF; CDR3nt: TGTGCCAGCGCGGGTGGCAGAACCTACGAGCAGTACTTC
d_gene: -; j_gene: TRBJ2-7; v_gene: TRBV29-1; abundance: many; CDR3aa: CSVELQAPYEQYF; CDR3nt: TGCAGCGTTGAATTACAGGCCCCCTACGAGCAGTACTTC
d_gene: -; j_gene: TRBJ2-7; v_gene: TRBV14; abundance: -; CDR3aa: CASSQGSLFYEQYF; CDR3nt: TGTGCCAGCAGCCAAGGCAGTCTATTCTACGAGCAGTACTTC
d_gene: -; j_gene: TRBJ2-1; v_gene: TRBV1; abundance: few; CDR3aa: CTSSQDRGTGGKSSYNEQFF; CDR3nt: TGCACCAGCAGCCAAGATCGCGGGACAGGGGGAAAAAGCTCCTACAATGAGCAGTTCTTC
d_gene: -; j_gene: TRBJ2-7; v_gene: TRBV13; abundance: many; CDR3aa: CASSVRDEQYF; CDR3nt: TGTGCCAGCAGCGTCCGGGACGAGCAGTACTTC
d_gene: TRBD1; j_gene: TRBJ1-5; v_gene: TRBV27; abundance: many; CDR3aa: CASRIQGASDQPQHF; CDR3nt: TGTGCCAGCAGAATACAGGGGGCTTCGGATCAGCCCCAGCATTTT
d_gene: TRBD2; j_gene: TRBJ2-1; v_gene: TRBV7-6; abundance: medium-sized; CDR3aa: CASSLEAGAGYNEQFF; CDR3nt: TGTGCCAGCAGCTTAGAGGCGGGAGCGGGGTACAATGAGCAGTTCTTC
d_gene: TRBD2; j_gene: TRBJ2-7; v_gene: TRBV20-1; abundance: many; CDR3aa: CSARGSGAYEQYF; CDR3nt: TGCAGTGCTAGGGGTAGCGGGGCCTACGAGCAGTACTTC
d_gene: TRBD1; j_gene: TRBJ2-7; v_gene: TRBV5-1; abundance: many; CDR3aa: CASSAADRGYF; CDR3nt: TGCGCCAGCAGCGCGGCGGACAGGGGGTACTTC
d_gene: -; j_gene: TRBJ1-2; v_gene: TRBV27; abundance: many; CDR3aa: CASSQAEGYGYTF; CDR3nt: TGTGCCAGCAGCCAGGCGGAGGGGTATGGCTACACCTTC
d_gene: TRBD1; j_gene: TRBJ2-7; v_gene: TRBV5-6; abundance: many; CDR3aa: CASRTGTGAYEQYF; CDR3nt: TGTGCCAGCAGGACCGGGACAGGAGCCTACGAGCAGTACTTC
d_gene: TRBD2; j_gene: TRBJ2-1; v_gene: TRBV9; abundance: many; CDR3aa: CASSILAGGGSEQFF; CDR3nt: TGTGCCAGCAGCATACTAGCGGGCGGGGGCAGTGAGCAGTTCTTC
d_gene: TRBD2; j_gene: TRBJ2-1; v_gene: TRBV3-1; abundance: many; CDR3aa: CASSRLAGPYNEQFF; CDR3nt: TGTGCCAGCAGCAGATTAGCGGGACCCTACAATGAGCAGTTCTTC
d_gene: -; j_gene: TRBJ2-2; v_gene: TRBV7-2; abundance: -; CDR3aa: CASSSRDIRTGELFF; CDR3nt: TGTGCCAGCAGTTCAAGGGACATACGCACCGGGGAGCTGTTTTTT
d_gene: -; j_gene: TRBJ2-7; v_gene: TRBV5-6; abundance: many; CDR3aa: CASSPRSPYEQYF; CDR3nt: TGTGCCAGCAGCCCACGGTCCCCCTACGAGCAGTACTTC
d_gene: TRBD1; j_gene: TRBJ2-5; v_gene: TRBV20-1; abundance: many; CDR3aa: CSATWDRSTTGETQYF; CDR3nt: TGCAGTGCTACCTGGGACAGGAGTACGACGGGGGAGACCCAGTACTTC
d_gene: -; j_gene: TRBJ2-7; v_gene: TRBV2; abundance: many; CDR3aa: CASRDLSSYEQYF; CDR3nt: TGTGCCAGTAGGGACCTGAGCTCCTACGAGCAGTACTTC